This TCR beta chain was captured by sequencing in a study of T cell clones after liver transplantation (dated by TCRdb to the late 2010s). In terms of the full investigation: The samples were obtained from ITN030ST, a randomized trial that attempted immunosuppression withdrawal within 2 years after liver transplantation. The subjects received no induction therapy and were kept on standard immunosuppression until randomization at 12-24 months post-transplant. The study cohort included 8 liver transplant recipients, of whom 3 were classified as tolerant and 5 as non-tolerant. Tolerance was defined as complete immunosuppression withdrawal for at least one year with no rise in liver enzymes beyond twice the upper limit of normal. As an antigen-independent comparator for donor-reactive sequences, third party-reactive TCRbeta sequences were also identified from pre-transplant MLRs. Of the eight recipients, three were HCV-positive, while the remaining recipients had been transplanted for non-autoimmune, non-viral indications. Blood samples were collected pre-transplant, pre-randomization before withdrawal, and post-randomization after either full withdrawal or failed withdrawal. Donor-reactive T cell clones were identified by TCRbeta sequencing after a pre-transplant mixed lymphocyte reaction and then tracked in post-transplant blood. Findings and caveats that apply to the study as a whole: The conclusions were preliminary, being limited by small, heterogeneous patient numbers and by non-standardized post-transplant time points. The decline in donor-reactive sequences exceeded the decline in third party-reactive sequences, suggesting partial antigen-specific deletion that was unrelated to withdrawal success. In a couple of subjects, low numbers of available donor cells limited the measurable donor-reactive repertoire. When repertoire turnover was accounted for, significantly reduced detection of donor-reactive sequences was found in 7 of 8 subjects for CD4 and in 8 of 8 subjects for CD8. Without allograft tissue specimens, donor-reactive T cells may have migrated into the graft rather than being deleted. Circulating donor-reactive CD4 TCRbeta sequences fell significantly post-transplant in most of the 8 subjects, irrespective of tolerance or HCV status.

Frozen genomic DNA underwent high-throughput TCRbeta CDR3 sequencing by immunoSEQ, including PCR amplification, mapping, bias correction and internal controls. Processing in the source paper ran as follows. Only productive rearrangements were retained, and each unique TCRbeta sequence was defined by its CDR3 nucleotide sequence together with its V and J gene. For a sequence to be called donor-reactive, it needed a frequency of at least 0.01% and at least 5-fold expansion in CFSE-low cells compared with unstimulated pre-transplant cells. Minimum frequency thresholds were set for each subject on the basis of the unstimulated sample with the lowest template count, so that a detection power of at least 90% was ensured. Jensen-Shannon divergence between the top 1000 TCRbeta sequences after and before transplant was used to measure repertoire turnover. Changes in detection of donor-reactive sequences were tested with two-sided Fisher's exact tests. In its TCRdb copy, this immuneACCESS table keeps in-frame sequences only and misses some clones. Where compared with another copy, unresolved V genes explain less than half of these, and the others have no known cause. V and J calls and clone size are copied from that table; D and trimming were computed from the DNA. The sample profile shows tens of thousands of clones; just under 80% of them were found once. The top ten clonotypes cover under 45% of the sample.

V ends up 10 bases short and J 5 bases short, with an unmatched junction base count of 19. Taken from cysteine to phenylalanine, the CDR3 has 16 residues. The retained sequence is limited to the CDR3, 48 bases, with the frame set at the first base. Taken from the germline V gene (reference sequence), the CDR1 and CDR2 loops are MNHEY and SMNVEV. This clone was observed once. The specificity of this receptor is unknown. No base quality information exists; no much larger clone differs at one position. Other DNA sequences in the same sample also yield this CDR3. Unstimulated PBMCs, after thawing, were stained for CD3, CD4 and CD8 and then FACS-sorted into CD3+CD4+ and CD3+CD8+ populations. All 8 studied subjects were randomized to withdrawal of immunosuppression. The Qiagen DNeasy Blood and Tissue Kit was used for genomic DNA isolation.

This clonotype was sampled from a human patient who received a liver transplant. Donor T cells from the graft may be present among the T cells after a transplant. The input for sequencing was CD8+ T cells from blood, taken approximately 52 months after liver transplant. The chain uses TRBV27 and TRBJ1-2; 7 middle bases align to TRBD1. The CDR3 protein is CATLGAGTEDLYGYTF. The sequenced DNA: TGTGCCACCCTGGGGGCGGGGACAGAGGATCTATATGGCTACACCTTC.